This TCR beta chain was recovered during a study of T cells in Graves' hyperthyroidism and ophthalmopathy. Study outcomes and limitations: The model forecast ophthalmopathy, anticipating it by a median roughly 6.5 months before onset.

Clinical symptoms, serum thyroxine and TRAb, thyroid ultrasound and orbital computed tomography together formed the diagnostic basis. Fresh peripheral blood, around 11 ml of it, supplied the PBMCs. Authors of the study amplified TCR beta CDR3 regions from RNA transcripts. Carried out on the TCR CDR3, a first-round RT-PCR used the HTBI primer set. MiXCR, applied by TCRdb to the multiplex PCR reads, yields one record per CDR3 protein. This sample carries over 300,000 distinct CDR3 sequences, roughly 13% of them seen once, and the ten largest clones take around 32%. Germline CDR1 LNHDA, CDR2 SQIVND (reference sequence). Trimming took off 3 bases at V and 2 bases at J, with 14 bases between the two ends. The CDR3 length is 16 residues. As for this clonotype: Its cognate antigen is unknown.

The chain carries TRBV19 and TRBJ1-5; D uncertain. Sequencing input: blood. The clonotype comes from a woman in her forties with Graves' ophthalmopathy. Written as DNA, the CDR3 is TGTGCCAGTAGTATCTTTGGGGTAGGCGGCAATCAGCCCCAGCATTTT. It codes for CASSIFGVGGNQPQHF.